Below, 12 T cell receptor beta chains from the same sample are listed, as sequenced in a study of cytomegalovirus exposure and HLA in healthy donors. In the PCR, 60 Vbeta and 13 Jbeta primers were used. The method was immunoSEQ multiplex PCR; TCRdb's version includes in-frame clones alone and lacks a portion of them. The data contain roughly 150,000 clones, 85% of them singletons. Input material: PBMCs. The receptor source for this set is a woman under 30 in good health and CMV-seronegative.

The V gene is TRBV7-2, the J gene TRBJ2-5; TRBD1 might be the D (6 bases). The CDR3 totals 17 residues. Germline V gene sequence: CDR1 SGHTA, CDR2 FQGNSA. With 5 bases removed from V and 0 bases from J, the gap between germline ends came to 19 bases. CDR3: CASSPTGTRSYQETQYF. For the CDR3, the DNA is TGTGCCAGCAGCCCAACCGGGACACGATCGTACCAAGAGACCCAGTACTTC. The whole variable domain, remainder taken from reference TRBV7-2 and TRBJ2-5, is GAGVSQSPSNKVTEKGKDVELRCDPISGHTALYWYRQSLGQGLEFLIYFQGNSAPDKSGLPSDRFSAERTGGSVSTLTIQRTQQEDSAVYLCASSPTGTRSYQETQYFGPGTRLLVL.

CDR3 protein: CSVSNSNRGSGNTIYF. As DNA, the CDR3 is TGCAGCGTATCAAACTCAAACAGGGGATCCGGAAACACCATATATTTT. This sequence joins TRBV29-1 and TRBJ1-3; 7 bases match TRBD1. V lost 6 bases to trimming and J lost 4 bases; unmatched junction nucleotides: 15. CDR1 is SQVTM, CDR2 ANQGSEA, per germline. The CDR3 sequence is 16 residues long.

This clone was picked up one time. The CDR3 region is CASSPPGQKETQYF. CDR3 in DNA: TGTGCCAGCAGCCCACCGGGACAGAAAGAGACCCAGTACTTC. The chain uses TRBV11-2 and TRBJ2-5, with 7 bases that match TRBD1. Germline V gene lookup returns CDR1 SGHAT and CDR2 FQNNGV. V lost 5 bases, J lost 3 bases, and 6 bases stayed unmatched. This CDR3 is 14 amino acids long.

The count of this clone is one. V gene TRBV9 combines with J gene TRBJ1-3; TRBD1 is a possible D gene (5 bases). CDR3 length: 14 amino acids. Germline V gives CDR1 SGDLS, CDR2 YYNGEE. Deletions cut 0 bases from V and 3 bases from J, with 7 bases between. In DNA form, the CDR3 reads TGTGCCAGCAGCGTAGACGACAGTGGAAACACCATATATTTT. Protein product: CASSVDDSGNTIYF.

The chain employs TRBV28 and TRBJ1-2; the D is unclear. CDR1 and CDR2 (germline): MDHEN, SYDVKM. This CDR3 is built from 12 residues. V was shortened by 3 bases and J by 3 bases, with 5 bases between the two germline ends. As DNA, the CDR3 is TGTGCCAGCAGTTTTACACACTATGGCTACACCTTC. Residues: CASSFTHYGYTF.

The genes are TRBV27 and TRBJ1-2; 10 bases align to TRBD1. The CDR3 consists of 15 residues. The germline V gene has CDR1 MNHEY and CDR2 SMNVEV (reference sequence). The V segment lost 4 bases and the J segment 4 bases; nucleotides outside the gene matches: 6. DNA for the CDR3: TGTGCCAGCAGTTCAGGGACAGGGGACCTCTATGGCTACACCTTC. Amino acids: CASSSGTGDLYGYTF.

The rearrangement joins TRBV7-9 to TRBJ2-5; D is uncertain. The CDR3 is made up of 17 amino acids. Germline CDR1 and CDR2: SEHNR and FQNEAQ (reference sequence). Trimming pared 5 bases from V and 1 base from J, leaving 20 bases between. Here the CDR3 DNA reads TGTGCCAGCAGCGGGCTTAAATCCGGCGTAACCCAAGAGACCCAGTACTTC. Translating gives CASSGLKSGVTQETQYF.

The chain is built from TRBV15 and TRBJ1-4; 7 bases match TRBD1. The CDR3 sequence is 13 residues long. V lost 3 bases, J lost 6 bases, and 1 base stayed unmatched. CDR1 and CDR2 (germline): LNHNV, YYDKDF (reference sequence). The CDR3 protein is CATSRQGDEKLFF. In DNA, the CDR3 is TGTGCCACCAGCAGGCAGGGGGATGAAAAACTGTTTTTT.

This rearrangement joins TRBV19 to TRBJ1-1, with D unclear. The CDR3 is 12 amino acids. Per the germline V gene, CDR1 is LNHDA and CDR2 is SQIVND (reference sequence). Deletions cut 5 bases from V and 1 base from J, with 5 bases between. CDR3 region: CASSVKNTEAFF. In DNA form, the CDR3 reads TGTGCCAGTAGTGTTAAGAACACTGAAGCTTTCTTT. The full variable domain, its missing parts supplied by reference TRBV19 and TRBJ1-1, is DGGITQSPKYLFRKEGQNVTLSCEQNLNHDAMYWYRQDPGQGLRLIYYSQIVNDFQKGDIAEGYSVSREKKESFPLTVTSAQKNPTAFYLCASSVKNTEAFFGQGTRLTVV.

The rearrangement links TRBV19 to TRBJ2-2; possible D gene TRBD1, 6 bases. CDR1 and CDR2 (germline): LNHDA, SQIVND (reference sequence). The CDR3 totals 14 residues. V shed 5 bases and J shed 5 bases, with 12 bases lying between them. The CDR3 reads CASSASGVTGELFF. The CDR3 coding sequence is TGTGCCAGTAGTGCTTCAGGGGTGACCGGGGAGCTGTTTTTT.

CDR3 residues: CASSQVYEEFNSPLHF. The CDR3 DNA reads TGCGCCAGCAGCCAAGTGTACGAGGAATTTAATTCACCCCTCCACTTT. This chain uses TRBV4-1 with TRBJ1-6; D call uncertain. From germline, CDR1 is MGHRA and CDR2 YSYEKL. The CDR3 is made up of 16 amino acids. V was trimmed by 1 base and J by 6 bases, leaving 13 bases between them.

The chain recombines TRBV7-3 with TRBJ2-2, with 8 bases lining up with TRBD1. Germline V gives CDR1 SGHTA, CDR2 FQGTGA. This CDR3 has 14 residues. The V and J ends lost 7 bases and 7 bases, in that order; junction bases with no gene match: 8. CDR3 coding DNA: TGTGCCAGCAACCCCACAGGGGGGCTCGGGGAGCTGTTTTTT. Translation: CASNPTGGLGELFF.